This T cell receptor (beta chain) stems from a study of early T cells in non-severe SARS-CoV-2 infection. Study context: Sequencing of bulk RNA from unsorted whole blood was done, without chain pairing.

Points from the study as a whole: VDJdb-based annotation leaned toward anti-spike CD8 responses and missed private and CD4 specificities.

A word on this clonotype: Its cognate antigen is unknown.

V gave up 0 bases and J gave up 8 bases, with 11 bases separating them. This CDR3 has 13 residues. CDR1 is SGDLS, CDR2 YYNGEE, per germline. Researchers tagged individual cDNA molecules with unique molecular identifiers. One entry per CDR3 protein results from TCRdb running MiXCR on the 5' RACE reads. This sample yields approximately 90,000 distinct CDR3 sequences, of which less than 15% are seen a single time; approximately 4.7% belongs to the top ten. This clonotype was obtained from an adult who was a healthcare worker with PCR-confirmed SARS-CoV-2 infection or an uninfected control (not recorded which). The input for sequencing was whole blood, taken at baseline. This chain connects TRBV9 to TRBJ1-1; perhaps TRBD1 as D (5 bases). The CDR3 region is CASSVVRAGEAFF. CDR3 in DNA: TGTGCCAGCAGCGTAGTCAGGGCAGGAGAAGCTTTCTTT.